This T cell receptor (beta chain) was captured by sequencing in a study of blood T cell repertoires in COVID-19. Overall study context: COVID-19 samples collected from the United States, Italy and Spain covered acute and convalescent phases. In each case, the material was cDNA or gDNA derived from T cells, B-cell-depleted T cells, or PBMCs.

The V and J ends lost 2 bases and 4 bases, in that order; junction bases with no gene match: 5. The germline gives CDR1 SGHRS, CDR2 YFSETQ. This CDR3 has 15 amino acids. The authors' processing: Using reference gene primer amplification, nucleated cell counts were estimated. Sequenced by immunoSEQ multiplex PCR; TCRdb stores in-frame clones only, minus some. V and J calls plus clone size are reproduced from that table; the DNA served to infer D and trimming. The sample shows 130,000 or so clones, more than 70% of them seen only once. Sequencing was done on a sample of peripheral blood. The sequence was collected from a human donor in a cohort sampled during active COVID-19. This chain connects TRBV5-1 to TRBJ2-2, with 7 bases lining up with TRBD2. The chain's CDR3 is CASSFSGSVTGELFF. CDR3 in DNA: TGCGCCAGCAGCTTTAGCGGGTCAGTCACCGGGGAGCTGTTTTTT.